This T cell receptor (beta chain) was sequenced in a study of shared clonotypes between healthy human individuals. The data were produced by immunoSEQ multiplex PCR, yet TCRdb's version contains in-frame clones alone and is incomplete. The repertoire has about 1,900,000 clones, just under 95% of them found once; the top ten carry less than 1.5%. Naive-designated CD8 cells lacked CD45RO, were positively enriched for CCR7, and omitted terminally differentiated effector memory CD45RA+ cells. This sequence was found in a man between 18 and 35 years old in good health. Sequences were obtained from naive CD8+ T cells sorted from blood.

CDR3 bases: TGTGCCAGCAGCCAACGGGACGCGAGGTCCTACGAGCAGTACTTC. Its translation: CASSQRDARSYEQYF. The V call is TRBV7-9, the J call TRBJ2-7; D is tentatively TRBD1 or TRBD2 (5 bases each). The CDR3 has 15 residues. The germline V gene encodes CDR1 SEHNR and CDR2 FQNEAQ (reference sequence). V lost 5 bases and J 1 base, leaving 15 bases between the germline ends.